The T cell receptor beta chain under discussion was sequenced for a study of shared clonotypes between healthy human individuals (dated by TCRdb to about 2020). The study in broad terms: Three men and a couple of women, aged 18 to 49 years, made up the cohort. Blood TCR repertoires of a handful of healthy adults were deeply sequenced to estimate repertoire size and the extent of clonotype sharing between individuals. Different laboratories and diverse techniques were used to prepare libraries and sequence TCR repertoires, to increase sequencing depth and limit assay-specific biases. For each donor, CD4 naive and CD4 memory were each run on three plates, CD8 naive on two plates, and CD8 memory on one plate. Per donor, leukapheresis produced somewhere between about 0.94 and 9 billion PBMCs. Points the paper makes about the study in general: Estimated clonotype richness was generally larger for naive than for memory subsets. Incomplete sequencing was indicated by rarefaction of sorted-subset datasets, despite the large sequencing depth. Pairwise subsampling led to the expectation that sequencing depth would affect the degree of clonotype sharing among donors. When a few donors were compared, the shared fraction of clonotypes was roughly 4.8% for naive CD4, 3.5% for naive CD8, more than 2% for memory CD4, and less than 0.45% for memory CD8. The genetic and exposure-history diversity represented was limited by the small number of donors. Sampling was limited to blood, and TCR repertoires in tissue likely differ from TCR repertoires in blood. Compared with non-shared clonotypes, clonotypes shared by all four sorted-subset donors had higher generation probabilities.

TCR CDR3 regions were amplified from genomic DNA by multiplex PCR using the deep immunoSEQ assay. Extracted genomic DNA from each cell subset was distributed evenly across all wells of several immunoSEQ 96-well plates, and each plate was treated as a replicate. For sorted subsets, each replicate PCR was loaded with 150 to 250 ng genomic DNA, equivalent to 30,000 or so T cell genomes. Purified libraries were quantified with a Qubit 3.0 fluorometer, sized on a Bioanalyzer 2100, and re-quantified with the KAPA Library Quantification kit. A separate single-read 150-cycle Illumina NextSeq 550 flow cell was used to sequence each immunoSEQ 96-well plate. For the original study's pipeline: The immunoSEQ output contained only junctional sequences without quality scores, so filtering could not match that applied to full-length reads. To assign V/J genes and CDR3, sequences were annotated against IMGT germline references using PyIR, a Python wrapper for IgBLAST v1.9. Reads with weak V/J assignments (E-value above 1e-6), missing CDR3, stop codons, out-of-frame junctions, or ambiguous translated residues were removed. A V3J clonotype was defined by an identical inferred V gene, J gene, and CDR3 amino acid sequence. Percentage overlap between repertoires was calculated by dividing the number of shared unique clonotypes by the size of the smaller repertoire. RTK rarefaction, the Chao1 estimator, and Recon v2.1 estimates of unobserved clonotypes were used to assess repertoire richness. Generation probabilities were computed with OLGA for all TCRbeta clonotypes obtained by the gDNA method from four donors. TCRdb mirrors the immuneACCESS table, restricted to in-frame sequences. Some clones are absent from its copies; in checked studies, under half trace to an unresolved V gene, and the reason for the others is unknown. The V and J calls and clone size are taken from that table; D and trimming were inferred from the DNA. For this sample the table gives about 2.3 million clones, of which about 90% were detected only once. 0.3% to 0.4% of the sample goes to the ten largest clones.

This clone was detected once. Its target antigen remains unknown. No clone much larger than this one lies a single base away; base qualities are absent. The donors were healthy, HIV-negative adults with no recently reported acute infections or vaccinations. Only Caucasian adults living in Nashville, Tennessee, USA were represented among the donors. Magnetic negative selection was used to enrich CD4+ T cells, after which naive cells were positively selected on CD45RA and the negative fraction became the memory subset. Blood was obtained by leukapheresis, after which PBMCs were separated by Ficoll-Histopaque density gradient centrifugation and cryopreserved in liquid nitrogen vapor phase. Analytical flow cytometry was used to check the purity and quantity of each magnetically sorted T cell population. Genomic DNA was isolated from every sorted fraction and measured by UV absorbance on a Nanodrop 2000c.

V lost 3 bases and J lost 4 bases; the stretch between them is 16 bases long. The CDR3 has 15 amino acids, counting the end cysteine and phenylalanine. Only the CDR3 portion is preserved as DNA: 45 bases, with reading frame beginning at the first base. CDR1 and CDR2 (SGHDT, YYEEEE) derive from the germline V gene. The chain is encoded by TRBV5-6 joined to TRBJ2-5, with the identity of the D gene unclear. Sequencing was performed on naive CD4+ T cells from PBMCs. Interpreted using the paper, the cell subset or site label stands for: CD45RA+ positively selected. The sequence was collected from a man aged 18 to 30 in good health. Some clones in this sample may be carry-over from other donors' samples. The CDR3 protein sequence reads: CASSSDGRRRETQYF. The base sequence is TGTGCCAGCAGCTCCGACGGGCGGAGAAGAGAGACCCAGTACTTC.